The 10 T cell receptor beta chains below come from one sample, sequenced in a study of blood T cell repertoires in COVID-19. Profiling relied on immunoSEQ multiplex PCR, and the TCRdb table lists in-frame clones only, not all of them. The data hold fewer than 250,000 clones, with around 82% observed a single time. Sequenced: PBMCs or T cells enriched from blood (not recorded which). These receptors originate from a woman aged 40 to 50 with acute COVID-19.

V usage is TRBV14 and J usage is TRBJ1-5; 12 positions agree with TRBD1. CDR1 and CDR2 (germline): SGHDN, FVKESK. The trim removed 3 bases at V and 11 bases at J, leaving 2 bases unmatched. The CDR3 spans 13 residues. The CDR3 sequence: CASSQGQGAAQHF. CDR3 coding DNA: TGTGCCAGCAGCCAGGGACAGGGGGCGGCCCAGCATTTT.

The chain has TRBV11-2 and TRBJ2-5; 12 bases agree with TRBD2. In germline, CDR1 is SGHAT, CDR2 FQNNGV. With 5 bases clipped from V and 5 bases from J, the junction kept 6 bases outside the gene matches. This CDR3 has 15 residues. CDR3 bases: TGTGCCAGCAGCCTACTAGCGGGGGGCCGGGAGACCCAGTACTTC. Encoded protein: CASSLLAGGRETQYF.

This clone was observed a few times. The gene calls are TRBV5-1 and TRBJ2-1; 10 nucleotides agree with TRBD2. The J segment lost 6 bases and the V segment lost 0 bases, leaving 6 bases of the junction unmatched. From germline, CDR1 is SGHRS and CDR2 YFSETQ. The CDR3 extends over 16 amino acids. The chain's CDR3 is CASSLELAGRGNEQFF. CDR3 nucleotides: TGCGCCAGCAGCTTGGAACTAGCGGGACGAGGCAATGAGCAGTTCTTC.

V usage is TRBV3-1 (or the pseudogene TRBV3-2) and J usage is TRBJ1-2, with D possibly being TRBD1 (5 bases). Germline lookup yields CDR1 LGHDT and CDR2 YNNKEL (reference sequence). This CDR3 has 14 amino acids. Trimming took off 6 bases at V and 7 bases at J, with 18 bases between the two ends. The CDR3: CASSKGLPRFGYTF. CDR3 DNA sequence: TGTGCCAGCAGTAAGGGACTTCCTCGCTTTGGCTACACCTTC.

The table lists this clone with many counts. CDR3 bases: TGTGCCAGCAGCCAAGTTCGCTTTTTGGGACAGCTTAACTATGGCTACACCTTC. Translating it yields CASSQVRFLGQLNYGYTF. The rearrangement joins TRBV3-1 (or the pseudogene TRBV3-2) to TRBJ1-2; 7 bases fit TRBD1. The CDR3 has 18 amino acids. Germline loops: CDR1 LGHDT, CDR2 YNNKEL (reference sequence). Trimming removed 1 base from V and 1 base from J; junction bases left unmatched: 12.

The rearrangement uses TRBV14 and TRBJ2-2, with TRBD1 identical over 9 bases. The CDR3 has 15 amino acids. Germline CDR1 and CDR2: SGHDN and FVKESK. Trimming took 3 bases from V and 6 from J; bases not matched to a gene: 5. DNA of the CDR3: TGTGCCAGCAGCCAGGCCGGGACAGGGTCCGGGGAGCTGTTTTTT. Residues: CASSQAGTGSGELFF. Full variable domain (remainder filled in from reference TRBV14 and TRBJ2-2): EAGVTQFPSHSVIEKGQTVTLRCDPISGHDNLYWYRRVMGKEIKFLLHFVKESKQDESGMPNNRFLAERTGGTYSTLKVQPAELEDSGVYFCASSQAGTGSGELFFGEGSRLTVL.

The V call is TRBV7-2, the J call TRBJ2-7; 7 bases align to TRBD1. This CDR3 contains 16 residues. Per germline, CDR1 SGHTA and CDR2 FQGNSA. V was clipped by 1 base and J by 5 bases; unmatched bases: 11. CDR3: CASSLVGGANAHEQYF. In nucleotides, the CDR3 is TGTGCCAGCAGCTTAGTAGGGGGCGCTAACGCCCACGAGCAGTACTTC.

The genes are TRBV18 and TRBJ1-2; possibly TRBD1 for D (5 bases). The CDR3 totals 15 residues. Germline CDR1 and CDR2: KGHSH and LQKENI. The germline V and J ends were trimmed by 0 bases and 1 base, with 9 bases remaining between them. The CDR3 nucleotides read TGTGCCAGCTCACCACCGGGGCGACTTAACTATGGCTACACCTTC. Translated, it gives CASSPPGRLNYGYTF.

The chain carries TRBV7-2 and TRBJ1-5; TRBD1 agrees at 8 bases. The V and J ends lost 7 bases and 7 bases, in that order; junction bases with no gene match: 6. Germline V gene sequence: CDR1 SGHTA, CDR2 FQGNSA. The CDR3 extends over 13 amino acids. The CDR3 nucleotides are TGTGCCAGCACCGAACAGGGGGTGCAGCCCCAGCATTTT. This gives the protein CASTEQGVQPQHF.

The count of this clone is one. V gene TRBV5-1 combines with J gene TRBJ1-2; a weak D match, TRBD1 (6 bases). The germline V gene has CDR1 SGHRS and CDR2 YFSETQ. V lost 0 bases and J lost 14, with 23 bases in between. This CDR3 has 15 amino acids. CDR3 sequence reads: CASSLDVEVHRARTF. As DNA, the CDR3 is TGCGCCAGCAGCTTGGACGTCGAAGTTCACAGGGCTCGGACCTTC.